The 15 T cell receptor beta chains below all came from one sample that was sequenced in a study of blood T cell repertoires in COVID-19. Profiled with immunoSEQ multiplex PCR; TCRdb holds only in-frame clones, not every one. The sample lists 150,000 to 200,000 clones, just over 85% occurring once. Sequencing was done on a sample of peripheral blood. These receptors all stem from a man aged 50-59 years with active or convalescent COVID-19.

The rearrangement uses TRBV30 and TRBJ2-7; D perhaps matches TRBD1 (6 bases). This CDR3 has 13 amino acids. CDR1 is GTSNPN, CDR2 SVGIG, per germline (reference sequence). The V and J ends lost 2 bases and 10 bases respectively, with 18 bases between them. The CDR3 DNA sequence: TGTGCCTGGAGTCCTGGACCCGAGACAGGTCAGTACTTC. It translates to CAWSPGPETGQYF.

This chain uses TRBV18 with TRBJ2-1; tentative D call: TRBD2 (6 bases). CDR3 length equals 14 residues. Looked up from germline, CDR1 is KGHSH and CDR2 is LQKENI. The V and J ends lost 2 bases and 8 bases respectively, with 13 bases between them. CDR3 sequence reads: CASSPASGRDEQFF. DNA of the CDR3: TGTGCCAGCTCACCAGCAAGCGGGCGCGATGAGCAGTTCTTC.

This clone was observed a single time. The chain has TRBV4-1 and TRBJ2-7, with TRBD2 matching over 10 bases. With V trimmed by 4 bases and J by 3 bases, 12 bases remained unmatched. Germline assignment: CDR1 MGHRA and CDR2 YSYEKL. The CDR3 totals 17 residues. This CDR3 reads CASSLNPSGRVDYEQYF. CDR3 in DNA: TGCGCCAGCAGCCTCAATCCAAGCGGGAGGGTCGACTACGAGCAGTACTTC.

The J gene is TRBJ2-1, the V gene TRBV6-5, with 10 positions matching TRBD1. The germline CDR1 and CDR2 sequences are MNHEY and SVGAGI. Trimming at V came to 4 bases and at J to 9 bases, leaving 9 bases not matched to a gene. The CDR3 spans 15 residues. In nucleotides, the CDR3 is TGTGCCAGCAGTTCCCCGGGACAGGGGCGAAGTGAGCAGTTCTTC. This codes for CASSSPGQGRSEQFF.

The chain employs TRBV18 and TRBJ2-1; D perhaps matches TRBD1 (5 bases). Germline CDR1 KGHSH, CDR2 LQKENI. This CDR3 comprises 12 residues. V was clipped by 6 bases and J by 9 bases, with 12 bases between them. The CDR3 region has the DNA TGTGCCAGCTCCCCGGACATTACTGAGCAGTTCTTC. It is translated as CASSPDITEQFF. Combining the CDR3 with reference TRBV18 and TRBJ2-1 gives the whole variable domain NAGVMQNPRHLVRRRGQEARLRCSPMKGHSHVYWYRQLPEEGLKFMVYLQKENIIDESGMPKERFSAEFPKEGPSILRIQQVVRGDSAAYFCASSPDITEQFFGPGTRLTVL.

The chain is built from TRBV3-1 (or the pseudogene TRBV3-2) and TRBJ2-7, with D possibly TRBD1 on 6 matching bases. The CDR3 covers 15 residues. From germline, CDR1 is LGHDT and CDR2 YNNKEL (reference sequence). V was pared by 0 bases and J by 5 bases, with 14 bases between. CDR3: CASSQERGMMDEQYF. The CDR3 DNA follows: TGTGCCAGCAGCCAAGAAAGGGGGATGATGGACGAGCAGTACTTC.

V gene TRBV27 combines with J gene TRBJ1-3; D gene ambiguous. Germline CDR1 MNHEY, CDR2 SMNVEV (reference sequence). V gave up 4 bases and J gave up 0 bases, with 19 bases separating them. The CDR3 is made up of 18 amino acids. CDR3 sequence reads: CASSSSPGTVFSGNTIYF. The CDR3 DNA reads as TGTGCCAGCAGTTCCTCCCCCGGCACAGTTTTCTCTGGAAACACCATATATTTT.

V and J are TRBV5-1 and TRBJ1-6; D not certain. This CDR3 is 13 amino acids long. Germline-derived CDR1 and CDR2 are SGHRS and YFSETQ. With 5 bases removed from V and 10 bases from J, the gap between germline ends came to 13 bases. Written as DNA, the CDR3 is TGCGCCAGCAGTTACGAGGGAGGCTCACCCCTCCACTTT. It is translated as CASSYEGGSPLHF.

V and J are TRBV2 and TRBJ2-7, with a possible D match to TRBD1 (7 bases). CDR1 SNHLY and CDR2 FYNNEI come from the germline V gene. The V end was cut by 3 bases, the J end by 4 bases, with 16 bases between. This CDR3 comprises 15 residues. For the CDR3, the DNA is TGTGCCAGCAGTGACGGAGGGGGCCTCTCTTACGAGCAGTACTTC. It specifies CASSDGGGLSYEQYF.

J is TRBJ2-5 and V is TRBV15; no clear D gene. The CDR3 loop spans 13 amino acids. CDR1 and CDR2 from the germline V gene are LNHNV and YYDKDF (reference sequence). V lost 0 bases and J 5 bases, leaving 7 bases between the germline ends. CDR3 DNA sequence: TGTGCCACCAGCAGAGATTCTTTGGAGACCCAGTACTTC. Translated: CATSRDSLETQYF.

CDR3 sequence: CASSPLGTFSGNTIYF. In DNA, the CDR3 is TGTGCCAGCAGCCCGTTGGGGACATTCTCTGGAAACACCATATATTTT. This chain uses TRBV14 with TRBJ1-3; perhaps TRBD1 as D (6 bases). The V end lost 4 bases, the J end lost 0 bases, and 13 bases lay between the germline ends. This CDR3 has 16 residues. The germline V gene encodes CDR1 SGHDN and CDR2 FVKESK.

This sequence joins TRBV7-2 and TRBJ1-5, with 7 bases matching TRBD1. J was trimmed by 4 bases and V by 5 bases; bases with no gene match: 5. Germline V CDR1 and CDR2: SGHTA, FQGNSA. CDR3 length: 14 amino acids. The CDR3 region is CASSRGTVNQPQHF. DNA of the CDR3: TGTGCCAGCAGCCGCGGGACAGTTAATCAGCCCCAGCATTTT.

V is TRBV3-1 (or the pseudogene TRBV3-2) and J is TRBJ1-2, with a tentative D call TRBD1 (6 bases). This CDR3 is built from 13 residues. Trimming stripped 8 bases from V and 2 bases from J, with 12 bases between. The germline V gene has CDR1 LGHDT and CDR2 YNNKEL (reference sequence). The CDR3 protein is CASARTENYGYTF. The CDR3 DNA sequence: TGTGCCAGCGCCAGGACAGAAAACTATGGCTACACCTTC.

The chain employs TRBV6-6 and TRBJ1-5; TRBD1 is a possible D gene (6 bases). The germline V gene has CDR1 MNHNY and CDR2 SVGAGI (reference sequence). The CDR3 runs 14 residues. V was clipped by 6 bases and J by 6 bases, with 15 bases between them. Here the CDR3 reads CASSLSTGGQPQHF. The DNA of the CDR3 is TGTGCCAGCAGCCTGTCGACAGGTGGTCAGCCCCAGCATTTT.

A single count supports this clone. This chain joins TRBV27 and TRBJ2-7, with TRBD1 as a possible D gene (5 bases). The germline V gene encodes CDR1 MNHEY and CDR2 SMNVEV (reference sequence). The CDR3 contains 15 residues. V was pared by 2 bases and J by 2 bases, with 13 bases between. CDR3 in DNA: TGTGCCAGCAGTTTAGGCCAGGGTTGGGCCTACGAGCAGTACTTC. It codes for CASSLGQGWAYEQYF.